One T cell receptor beta chain is described in this entry. Only in-frame clones appear in the TCRdb table, and some are missing; sequencing was by immunoSEQ multiplex PCR. This sample has roughly 130,000 clones, with around 93% found just once. The V end lost 2 bases, the J end lost 1 base, and 11 bases lay between the germline ends. Germline V gene sequence: CDR1 MNHEY, CDR2 SMNVEV (reference sequence). The CDR3 has 15 amino acids. This sample was included in a study of control samples from healthy donors and cancer patients. Sequencing used blood. This TCR came from a man aged 18 to 30 in good health. This chain uses TRBV27 with TRBJ1-1; possible D gene TRBD1, 5 bases. CDR3 sequence: CASSLRGRRNTEAFF. CDR3 nucleotides: TGTGCCAGCAGTTTAAGGGGCCGCCGGAACACTGAAGCTTTCTTT.